This T cell receptor beta chain derives from a study of blood T cell repertoires in COVID-19. As for the study in general: Whether acute or convalescent, the COVID-19 samples came from the United States, Italy and Spain. Sources were T cells, B-cell-depleted T cells, or PBMCs; the material itself was cDNA or gDNA.

Study processing details: By means of reference gene primer amplification, nucleated cell counts were estimated. Only in-frame clones appear in the TCRdb table, and some are missing; sequencing was by immunoSEQ multiplex PCR. That table gives V, J and clone size, and the DNA gave D and trimming. Found here are over 85,000 clones, about 80% of them singletons; the top ten hold roughly 3.8%. The junction had 10 bases not matched to a gene; V was cut back by 3 bases and J by 7 bases. The CDR3 length is 18 residues. Germline CDR1 is LGHNA and CDR2 is YSLEER. The clonotype originates from a woman aged 80 or older with acute or convalescent COVID-19. The V gene is TRBV4-3, the J gene TRBJ2-1; TRBD2 matches 15 bases. Sequenced material: peripheral blood. CDR3 coding DNA: TGCGCCAGCAGCCATACGACCTCGGGACTAGCGGGAGGTAATGAGCAGTTCTTC. Translating it yields CASSHTTSGLAGGNEQFF.